Below, 25 T cell receptor beta chains from the same sample are listed, as sequenced in a study of CXCR3-negative and CXCR3-positive naive CD8 T cells. Whole-study findings and limits: Compared with CXCR3-negative naive cells, CXCR3-positive naive cells showed more hydrophobic TRB CDR3s.

UMI labels and 5' RACE were used to prepare the TRB cDNA libraries. TCRdb re-called the 5' RACE reads and gives one entry per CDR3 protein, without DNA. The repertoire shows approximately 98,000 distinct CDR3 sequences; the top ten hold around 0.99%. No antigen has been assigned to these receptors. The sequenced material came from naive CXCR3+ CD8+ T cells from blood. Subset here: CD45RO-CCR7+CD27+CD95- naive CD8+ T cells expressing CXCR3 (TNR3+). Source of these receptors: a human donor in good health. Some clones in this sample may be carry-over from other donors' samples.

The gene calls are TRBV10-3 and TRBJ2-7; without DNA, the TCRdb call of TRBD1 cannot be checked. The CDR3 is made up of 15 amino acids. Germline assignment: CDR1 ENHRY and CDR2 SYGVKD. CDR3: CAIGKQTGTSYEQYF.

The genes are TRBV7-3 and TRBJ2-7; the D gene TCRdb calls, TRBD1, cannot be checked with no DNA. Germline V gene data show CDR1 as SGHTA and CDR2 as FQGTGA. The CDR3 loop spans 13 amino acids. This CDR3 reads CASSFYRGYEQYF.

V is TRBV4-2 and J is TRBJ1-6; checking the TCRdb D call of TRBD1 is not possible without DNA. This CDR3 spans 19 amino acids. The V gene's germline CDR1 is LGHNA and CDR2 YNFKEQ. The CDR3 protein is CASSQAGTGFGSYNSPLHF.

The rearrangement uses TRBV7-6 and TRBJ1-1; with no DNA, the TCRdb D assignment of TRBD1 cannot be verified. Germline V CDR1 and CDR2: SGHVS, FNYEAQ. The CDR3 has 14 amino acids. The CDR3 region is CASSSGQGFPEAFF. Full variable domain (rest looked up from reference TRBV7-6 and TRBJ1-1): GAGVSQSPRYKVTKRGQDVALRCDPISGHVSLYWYRQALGQGPEFLTYFNYEAQQDKSGLPNDRFSAERPEGSISTLTIQRTEQRDSAMYRCASSSGQGFPEAFFGQGTRLTVV.

The chain combines TRBV9 with TRBJ2-1. CDR1 is SGDLS and CDR2 is YYNGEE in the germline V gene. The CDR3 extends over 13 amino acids. The CDR3 region is CASSVVDYNEQFF.

The rearrangement links TRBV28 to TRBJ2-1; the D call from TCRdb, TRBD2, cannot be confirmed without DNA. The germline gives CDR1 MDHEN, CDR2 SYDVKM. The CDR3 sequence is 18 residues long. The CDR3 region is CASSLFRQPGLVDNEQFF.

The rearrangement links TRBV7-2 to TRBJ1-6; the D call of TRBD1 rests on TCRdb alone, since no DNA is present to check it. In germline, CDR1 is SGHTA, CDR2 FQGNSA. The CDR3 contains 12 residues. This CDR3 reads CASSPGGPPLHF.

The chain links TRBV14 to TRBJ2-3; TCRdb calls TRBD1, which cannot be checked without DNA. The CDR3 has 15 residues. Germline-derived CDR1 and CDR2 are SGHDN and FVKESK. The CDR3 here is CASSQDVGGPDTQYF.

The V call is TRBV6-5, the J call TRBJ2-7; TCRdb names TRBD1, which stays unverified in the absence of DNA. This CDR3 has 15 amino acids. Per germline, CDR1 MNHEY and CDR2 SVGAGI. CDR3 sequence reads: CASSYEGGTIHEQYF.

The chain joins TRBV2 to TRBJ2-7; TCRdb gives TRBD2 as the D gene, but with no DNA this cannot be confirmed. The CDR3 totals 15 residues. The V gene's germline CDR1 is SNHLY and CDR2 FYNNEI. The CDR3 is CASSEAARASYEQYF.

The J gene is TRBJ2-5, the V gene TRBV12-3 or TRBV12-4; the D call from TCRdb, TRBD2, cannot be confirmed without DNA. CDR3 length: 16 residues. CDR3 sequence: CASSSGTSGGQETQYF.

The V gene is TRBV7-9, the J gene TRBJ2-7; no DNA is available, so the TRBD1 call from TCRdb remains unchecked. The V gene's germline CDR1 is SEHNR and CDR2 FQNEAQ (reference sequence). CDR3 length: 15 residues. The CDR3 sequence: CASSLGQGGAYEQYF. Filled out from reference TRBV7-9 and TRBJ2-7, the complete variable domain reads DTGVSQNPRHKITKRGQNVTFRCDPISEHNRLYWYRQTLGQGPEFLTYFQNEAQLEKSRLLSDRFSAERPKGSFSTLEIQRTEQGDSAMYLCASSLGQGGAYEQYFGPGTRLTVT.

The chain combines TRBV10-3 with TRBJ2-7; TCRdb gives TRBD1 as the D gene, but with no DNA this cannot be confirmed. The CDR3 runs 16 residues. The germline gives CDR1 ENHRY, CDR2 SYGVKD. This CDR3 is CAISESRTGEEGEQYF.

The J gene is TRBJ2-5, the V gene TRBV29-1; lacking DNA, the TRBD2 call made by TCRdb goes unchecked. The V gene's germline CDR1 is SQVTM and CDR2 ANQGSEA. The CDR3 runs 16 residues. This CDR3 reads CSGESPTMLNQETQYF.

The chain combines TRBV7-9 with TRBJ1-1; TCRdb returns TRBD1, unconfirmable since there is no DNA. The germline CDR1 and CDR2 sequences are SEHNR and FQNEAQ (reference sequence). This CDR3 comprises 13 residues. The CDR3 reads CASGAGMNTEAFF.

The J gene is TRBJ2-3, the V gene TRBV3-1. This CDR3 has 14 residues. Germline CDR1 LGHDT, CDR2 YNNKEL (reference sequence). CDR3 in amino acids: CASSQYRSTDTQYF.

The chain has TRBV12-3 or TRBV12-4 and TRBJ1-5. This CDR3 region has 12 residues. This chain's CDR3 is CASSFIIQPQHF.

CDR3 amino acids: CASSRSPYGYTF. The J gene is TRBJ1-2, the V gene TRBV19. The V gene's germline CDR1 is LNHDA and CDR2 SQIVND (reference sequence). The CDR3 spans 12 residues.

This sequence joins TRBV20-1 and TRBJ1-5; TCRdb indicates TRBD1, and absent DNA this call remains unverified. Germline V gives CDR1 DFQATT, CDR2 SNEGSKA (reference sequence). This CDR3 contains 18 residues. The CDR3 sequence is CSARETGAPAWSNQPQHF.

The chain has TRBV29-1 and TRBJ1-2; the D gene TCRdb calls, TRBD1, cannot be checked with no DNA. This CDR3 contains 12 residues. CDR1 is SQVTM and CDR2 is ANQGSEA in the germline V gene. CDR3: CSVEDGAYGYTF.

The chain recombines TRBV6-2 or TRBV6-3 with TRBJ2-7; the D gene TCRdb calls, TRBD1, cannot be checked with no DNA. CDR1 is MNHEY and CDR2 is SVGEGT in the germline V gene. The CDR3 is 13 amino acids. The CDR3 sequence is CASSWDNSYEQYF.

This sequence joins TRBV20-1 and TRBJ2-7; TCRdb outputs TRBD2, but without DNA this stays unchecked. The CDR3 is made up of 14 amino acids. Germline V lookup: CDR1 DFQATT, CDR2 SNEGSKA (reference sequence). The CDR3 protein is CGALSAGFTYEQYF.

This chain links TRBV27 with TRBJ1-3; the D gene TCRdb calls, TRBD1, cannot be checked with no DNA. The CDR3 contains 15 residues. The germline CDR1 and CDR2 sequences are MNHEY and SMNVEV (reference sequence). The CDR3 protein is CASSPGPSSGNTIYF.

This sequence joins TRBV4-2 and TRBJ2-1. Per germline, CDR1 LGHNA and CDR2 YNFKEQ. The CDR3 covers 16 residues. CDR3 sequence: CASSQDGGPAYNEQFF.

V and J are TRBV3-1 and TRBJ2-7; no DNA is available, so the TRBD1 call from TCRdb remains unchecked. Germline CDR1 is LGHDT and CDR2 is YNNKEL (reference sequence). This CDR3 has 12 amino acids. The CDR3 loop is CASSLGQIDQYF.